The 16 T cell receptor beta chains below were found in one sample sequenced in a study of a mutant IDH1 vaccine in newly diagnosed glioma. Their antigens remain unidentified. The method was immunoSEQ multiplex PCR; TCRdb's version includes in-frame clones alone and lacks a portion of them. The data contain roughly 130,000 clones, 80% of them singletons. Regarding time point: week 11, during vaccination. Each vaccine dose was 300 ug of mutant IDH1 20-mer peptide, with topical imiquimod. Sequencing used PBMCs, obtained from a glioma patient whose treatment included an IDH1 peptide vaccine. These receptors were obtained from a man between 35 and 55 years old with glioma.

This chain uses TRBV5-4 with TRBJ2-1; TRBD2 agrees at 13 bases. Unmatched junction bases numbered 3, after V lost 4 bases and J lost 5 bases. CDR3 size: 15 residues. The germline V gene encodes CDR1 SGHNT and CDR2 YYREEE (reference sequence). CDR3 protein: CASSILAGGDNEQFF. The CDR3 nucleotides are TGTGCCAGCAGCATACTAGCGGGGGGGGACAATGAGCAGTTCTTC.

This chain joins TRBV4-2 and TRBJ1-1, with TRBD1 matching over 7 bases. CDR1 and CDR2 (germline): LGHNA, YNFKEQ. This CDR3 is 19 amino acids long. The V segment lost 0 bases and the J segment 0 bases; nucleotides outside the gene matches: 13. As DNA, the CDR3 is TGTGCCAGCAGCCAAGACCGGGACAGCCTAATAGGGGTGAACACTGAAGCTTTCTTT. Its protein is CASSQDRDSLIGVNTEAFF.

Written as DNA, the CDR3 is TGTGCCAGCAGCAGCACGACAGGGACGGTGAACACTGAAGCTTTCTTT. It specifies CASSSTTGTVNTEAFF. V is TRBV7-6 and J is TRBJ1-1; 7 bases align to TRBD1. This CDR3 has 16 residues. V trimming: 5 bases; J trimming: 0 bases; junction bases outside the gene matches: 9. Germline CDR1 SGHVS, CDR2 FNYEAQ.

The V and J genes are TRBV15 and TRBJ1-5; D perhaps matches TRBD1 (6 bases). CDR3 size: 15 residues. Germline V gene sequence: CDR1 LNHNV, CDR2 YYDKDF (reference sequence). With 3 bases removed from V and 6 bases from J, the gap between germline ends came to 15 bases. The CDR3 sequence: CATSSYRADGQPQHF. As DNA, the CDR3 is TGTGCCACCAGCAGTTACAGGGCCGACGGTCAGCCCCAGCATTTT.

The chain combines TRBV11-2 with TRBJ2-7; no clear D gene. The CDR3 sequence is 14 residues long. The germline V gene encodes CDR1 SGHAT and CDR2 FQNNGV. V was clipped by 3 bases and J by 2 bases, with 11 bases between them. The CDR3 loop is CASSFRRTTYEQYF. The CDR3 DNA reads TGTGCCAGCAGCTTCCGCAGGACCACCTACGAGCAGTACTTC.

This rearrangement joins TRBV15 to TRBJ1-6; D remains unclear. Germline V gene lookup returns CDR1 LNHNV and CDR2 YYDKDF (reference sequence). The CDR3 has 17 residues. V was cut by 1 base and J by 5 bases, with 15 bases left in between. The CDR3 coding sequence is TGTGCCACCAGCAGAGGGTCGGGAGGGTCCGATAATTCACCCCTCCACTTT. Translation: CATSRGSGGSDNSPLHF.

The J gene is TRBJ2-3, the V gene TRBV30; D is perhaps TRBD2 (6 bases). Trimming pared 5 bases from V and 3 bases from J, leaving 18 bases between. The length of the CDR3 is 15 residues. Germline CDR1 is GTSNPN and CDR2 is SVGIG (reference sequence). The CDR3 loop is CAWGVAGPVTDTQYF. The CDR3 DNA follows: TGTGCCTGGGGGGTCGCGGGACCGGTTACAGATACGCAGTATTTT. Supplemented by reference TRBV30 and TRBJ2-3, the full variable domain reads SQTIHQWPATLVQPVGSPLSLECTVEGTSNPNLYWYRQAAGRGLQLLFYSVGIGQISSEVPQNLSASRPQDRQFILSSKKLLLSDSGFYLCAWGVAGPVTDTQYFGPGTRLTVL.

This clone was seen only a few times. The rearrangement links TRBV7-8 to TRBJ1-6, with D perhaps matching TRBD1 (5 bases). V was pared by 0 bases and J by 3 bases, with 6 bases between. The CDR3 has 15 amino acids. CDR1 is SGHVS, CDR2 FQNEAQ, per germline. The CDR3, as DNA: TGTGCCAGCAGCTTAGCCCAGGGCTATAATTCACCCCTCCACTTT. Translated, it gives CASSLAQGYNSPLHF.

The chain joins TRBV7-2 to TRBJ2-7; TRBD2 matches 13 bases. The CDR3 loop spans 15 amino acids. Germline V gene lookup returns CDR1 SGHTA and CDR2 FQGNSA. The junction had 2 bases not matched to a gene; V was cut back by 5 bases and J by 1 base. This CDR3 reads CASSRLAGGSYEQYF. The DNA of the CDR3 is TGTGCCAGCAGCCGACTAGCGGGGGGATCCTACGAGCAGTACTTC.

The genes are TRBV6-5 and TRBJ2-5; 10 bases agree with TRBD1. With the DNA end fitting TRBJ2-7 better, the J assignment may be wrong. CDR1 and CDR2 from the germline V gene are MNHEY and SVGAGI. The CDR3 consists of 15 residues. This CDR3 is CASSYGTGDSYEQYF. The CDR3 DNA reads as TGTGCCAGCAGTTACGGGACAGGGGACTCCTACGAGCAGTACTTC.

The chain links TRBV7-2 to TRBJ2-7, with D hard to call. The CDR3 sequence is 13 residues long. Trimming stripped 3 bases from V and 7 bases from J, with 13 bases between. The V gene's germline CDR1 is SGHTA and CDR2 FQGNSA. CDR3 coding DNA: TGTGCCAGCAGCTTCGGTCTTCTCGGGGAGCAGTACTTC. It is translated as CASSFGLLGEQYF.

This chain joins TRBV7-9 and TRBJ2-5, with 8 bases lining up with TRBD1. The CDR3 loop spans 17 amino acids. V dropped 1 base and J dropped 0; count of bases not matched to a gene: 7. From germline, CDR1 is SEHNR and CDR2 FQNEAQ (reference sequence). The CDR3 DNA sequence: TGTGCCAGCAGCTTAGGCCAGGGGGCCACTCACCAAGAGACCCAGTACTTC. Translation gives CASSLGQGATHQETQYF. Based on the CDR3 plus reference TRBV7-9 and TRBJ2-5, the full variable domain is DTGVSQNPRHKITKRGQNVTFRCDPISEHNRLYWYRQTLGQGPEFLTYFQNEAQLEKSRLLSDRFSAERPKGSFSTLEIQRTEQGDSAMYLCASSLGQGATHQETQYFGPGTRLLVL.

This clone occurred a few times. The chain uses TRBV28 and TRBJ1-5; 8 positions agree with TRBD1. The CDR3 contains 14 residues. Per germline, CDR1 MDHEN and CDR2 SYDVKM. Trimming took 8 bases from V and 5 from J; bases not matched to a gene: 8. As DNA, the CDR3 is TGTGCCAGCGGAACAGGGGGGCGATATCAGCCCCAGCATTTT. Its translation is CASGTGGRYQPQHF.

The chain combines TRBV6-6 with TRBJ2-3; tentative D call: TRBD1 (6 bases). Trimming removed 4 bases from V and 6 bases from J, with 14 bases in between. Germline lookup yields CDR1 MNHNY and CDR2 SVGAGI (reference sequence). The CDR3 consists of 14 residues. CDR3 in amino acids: CASSLDSKGDTQYF. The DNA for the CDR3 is TGTGCCAGCAGTTTGGACAGTAAAGGTGATACGCAGTATTTT.

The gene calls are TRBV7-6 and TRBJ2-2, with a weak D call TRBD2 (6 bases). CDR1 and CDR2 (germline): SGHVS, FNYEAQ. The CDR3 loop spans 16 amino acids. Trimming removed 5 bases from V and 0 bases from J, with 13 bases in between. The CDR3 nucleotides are TGTGCCAGCAGCCGTAGCGGACGCACGAACACCGGGGAGCTGTTTTTT. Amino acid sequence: CASSRSGRTNTGELFF.

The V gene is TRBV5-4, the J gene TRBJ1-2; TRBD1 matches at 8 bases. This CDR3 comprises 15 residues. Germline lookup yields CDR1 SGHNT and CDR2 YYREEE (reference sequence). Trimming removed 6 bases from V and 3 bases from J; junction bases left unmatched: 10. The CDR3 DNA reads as TGTGCCAGCATTTCTCAGGGGGCGACTTACTATGGCTACACCTTC. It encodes CASISQGATYYGYTF.